The clone carrying this T cell receptor (beta chain) was picked up many times. Its cognate antigen is unknown. Germline V gene sequence: CDR1 SGHAT, CDR2 FQNNGV. The V segment lost 7 bases and the J segment 7 bases; nucleotides outside the gene matches: 7. The CDR3 is 13 amino acids. The cDNA came from 5'RACE, which used 10-nucleotide random UMIs. TCRdb re-derived calls from the 5' RACE reads in MiXCR, one entry per CDR3 protein. This sample carries tens of thousands of distinct CDR3 sequences, approximately 5% of them seen once, and the ten largest clones take about 2.2%. The data were taken from a study of neurological immune-mediated disorders. General study findings and limits: Expanded clones shared no CDR3 amino acid sequences across subjects, suggesting private repertoires in all groups. Among 34 multiple sclerosis patients, phylogenetic grouping put the repertoires of 18 into a single related-CDR3 cluster, a possible signature.

PBMCs numbering 2 million and stored at -80 C yielded the unsorted libraries. The chain joins TRBV11-2 to TRBJ2-3, with 8 bases identical to TRBD1. Sample: PBMCs. The clonotype comes from a woman aged 65 to 85 with multiple sclerosis. This chain's CDR3 is CASNPDRDHTQYF. The CDR3 nucleotides read TGTGCCAGCAACCCGGACAGGGATCATACGCAGTATTTT.